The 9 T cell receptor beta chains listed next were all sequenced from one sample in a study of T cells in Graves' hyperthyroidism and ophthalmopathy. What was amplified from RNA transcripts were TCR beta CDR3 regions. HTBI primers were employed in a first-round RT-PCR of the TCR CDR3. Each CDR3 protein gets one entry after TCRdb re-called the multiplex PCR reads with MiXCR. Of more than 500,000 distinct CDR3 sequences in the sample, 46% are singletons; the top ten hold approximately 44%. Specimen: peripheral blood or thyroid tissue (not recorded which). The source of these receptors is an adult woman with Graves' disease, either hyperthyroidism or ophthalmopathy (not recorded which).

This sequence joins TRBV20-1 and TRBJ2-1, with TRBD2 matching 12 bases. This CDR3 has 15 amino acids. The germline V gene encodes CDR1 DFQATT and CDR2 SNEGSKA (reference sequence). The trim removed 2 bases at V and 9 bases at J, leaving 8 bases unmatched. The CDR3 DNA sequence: TGCAGTGCTAGAACTAGCGGGAGGTTGTCGGGTGAGCAGTTCTTC. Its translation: CSARTSGRLSGEQFF.

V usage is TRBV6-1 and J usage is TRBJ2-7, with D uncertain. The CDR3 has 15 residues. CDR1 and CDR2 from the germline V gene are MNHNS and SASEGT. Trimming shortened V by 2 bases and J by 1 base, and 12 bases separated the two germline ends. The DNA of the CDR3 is TGTGCCAGCAGTGAAAGGATCCACCAATCCTACGAGCAGTACTTC. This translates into CASSERIHQSYEQYF.

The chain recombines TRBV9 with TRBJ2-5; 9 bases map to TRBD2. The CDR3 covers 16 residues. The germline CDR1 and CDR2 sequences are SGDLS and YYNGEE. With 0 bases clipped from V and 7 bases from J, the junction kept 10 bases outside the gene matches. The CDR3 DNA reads TGTGCCAGCAGCGTAGCTCGAAGCGGGAGGTCGGGGACCCAGTACTTC. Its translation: CASSVARSGRSGTQYF.

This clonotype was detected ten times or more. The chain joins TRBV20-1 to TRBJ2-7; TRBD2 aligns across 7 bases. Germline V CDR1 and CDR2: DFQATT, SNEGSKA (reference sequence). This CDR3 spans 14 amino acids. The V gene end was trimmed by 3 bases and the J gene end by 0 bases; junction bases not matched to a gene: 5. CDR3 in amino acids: CSASRGLVSYEQYF. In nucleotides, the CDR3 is TGCAGTGCTAGCCGAGGACTAGTCTCCTACGAGCAGTACTTC.

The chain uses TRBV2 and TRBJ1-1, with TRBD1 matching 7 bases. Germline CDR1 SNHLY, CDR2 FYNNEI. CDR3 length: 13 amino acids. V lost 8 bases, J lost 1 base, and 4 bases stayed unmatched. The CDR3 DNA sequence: TGTGCCAGCGGCGGGACAGCGAACACTGAAGCTTTCTTT. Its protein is CASGGTANTEAFF.

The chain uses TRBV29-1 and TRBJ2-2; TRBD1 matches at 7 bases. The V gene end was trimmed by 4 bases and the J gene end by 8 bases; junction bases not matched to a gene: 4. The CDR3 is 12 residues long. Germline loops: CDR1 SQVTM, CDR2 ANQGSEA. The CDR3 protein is CSVGQGNGELFF. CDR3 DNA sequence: TGCAGCGTTGGACAGGGTAATGGGGAGCTGTTTTTT.

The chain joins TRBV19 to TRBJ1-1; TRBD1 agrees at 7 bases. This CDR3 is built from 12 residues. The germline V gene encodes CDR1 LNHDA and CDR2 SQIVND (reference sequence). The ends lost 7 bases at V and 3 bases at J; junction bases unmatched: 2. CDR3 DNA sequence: TGTGCCAGTAAAACAGGGGACACTGAAGCTTTCTTT. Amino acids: CASKTGDTEAFF.

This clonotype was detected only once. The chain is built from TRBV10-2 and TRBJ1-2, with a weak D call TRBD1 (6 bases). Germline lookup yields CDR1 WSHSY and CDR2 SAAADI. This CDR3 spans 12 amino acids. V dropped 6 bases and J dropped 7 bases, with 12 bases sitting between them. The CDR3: CASRRDKVGYTF. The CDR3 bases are TGCGCCAGCAGGAGGGACAAGGTTGGCTACACCTTC.

This CDR3 is CASRAGVGGEQFF. The CDR3 DNA is TGTGCCAGCAGGGCAGGGGTGGGTGGGGAGCAGTTCTTC. This sequence joins TRBV7-6 and TRBJ2-1; D might be TRBD1 (6 bases). V lost 6 bases, J lost 10 bases, and 16 bases lay in between. The CDR3 is made up of 13 amino acids. The germline V gene encodes CDR1 SGHVS and CDR2 FNYEAQ.